The 19 T cell receptor beta chains reported below all come from one sample, sequenced in a study of blood T cell repertoires in COVID-19. The assay was immunoSEQ multiplex PCR, and TCRdb's table has in-frame clones only and misses some. The sample contains 140,000 or so clones, 88% of which appear only once. The material sequenced was peripheral blood. These receptors were obtained from a man aged 65-85 years with acute or convalescent COVID-19.

The CDR3 nucleotides are TGTGCCATCAGTGCCCAACAGGGGTTCTATGGCTACACCTTC. This gives the protein CAISAQQGFYGYTF. The rearrangement uses TRBV10-3 and TRBJ1-2, with 7 bases aligning to TRBD1. Per the germline V gene, CDR1 is ENHRY and CDR2 is SYGVKD. Trimming cost V 4 bases and J 4 bases; bases outside gene matches: 6. The CDR3 loop spans 14 amino acids.

The chain carries TRBV5-1 and TRBJ1-3; 7 positions match TRBD1. Per the germline V gene, CDR1 is SGHRS and CDR2 is YFSETQ. The V and J ends lost 3 bases and 6 bases, in that order; junction bases with no gene match: 12. The CDR3 runs 16 residues. The CDR3 here is CASSSRTGGGENTIYF. CDR3 coding DNA: TGCGCCAGCAGCTCCAGGACAGGCGGTGGTGAAAACACCATATATTTT.

The V call is TRBV10-1, the J call TRBJ2-7; 7 nucleotides match TRBD1. The CDR3 is 16 residues long. V lost 6 bases and J lost 2; bases outside the gene matches: 13. Germline V gives CDR1 WNHNN, CDR2 SYGVQD (reference sequence). CDR3 region: CASSGYTTGMTYEQYF. The CDR3 DNA is TGCGCCAGCAGCGGGTACACGACAGGGATGACCTACGAGCAGTACTTC.

Of note for this clone: Other DNA sequences in the same sample also yield this CDR3. The CDR3 DNA reads as TGCGCCAGCAGCTTGGCTGGGACAGGGTACGGAAACACCATATATTTT. Its translation: CASSLAGTGYGNTIYF. The chain joins TRBV5-1 to TRBJ1-3; 9 nucleotides align to TRBD1. Germline-derived CDR1 and CDR2 are SGHRS and YFSETQ. The CDR3 totals 16 residues. V shed 0 bases, J shed 4 bases, and the junction held 5 bases outside the gene matches.

CDR3 sequence reads: CASVLTGSASGELFF. The DNA for the CDR3 is TGTGCCAGCGTGTTAACCGGGAGTGCTTCCGGGGAGCTGTTTTTT. This chain uses TRBV6-5 with TRBJ2-2, with D perhaps matching TRBD2 (6 bases). Trimming removed 8 bases from V and 6 bases from J, with 19 bases in between. This CDR3 spans 15 amino acids. Germline-derived CDR1 and CDR2 are MNHEY and SVGAGI.

The V call is TRBV5-1, the J call TRBJ1-2; D is ambiguous. Germline V gene sequence: CDR1 SGHRS, CDR2 YFSETQ. The CDR3 covers 13 residues. Trimming stripped 4 bases from V and 3 bases from J, with 10 bases between. CDR3 protein: CASSPTIDYGYTF. The CDR3 DNA sequence: TGCGCCAGCAGCCCGACAATAGACTATGGCTACACCTTC.

The chain uses TRBV7-3 and TRBJ2-1; possibly TRBD1 for D (5 bases). The V end lost 5 bases, the J end lost 0 bases, and 17 bases lay between the germline ends. CDR1 is SGHTA and CDR2 is FQGTGA in the germline V gene. This CDR3 is built from 17 residues. The CDR3 DNA reads TGTGCCAGCAGCCACCCCGTGGACAAGAGCTCCTACAATGAGCAGTTCTTC. This gives the protein CASSHPVDKSSYNEQFF.

This clone was counted only a few times. The chain recombines TRBV5-1 with TRBJ1-1; D not certain. This CDR3 is 14 amino acids long. V was pared by 2 bases and J by 2 bases, with 10 bases between. Germline loops: CDR1 SGHRS, CDR2 YFSETQ. The CDR3 nucleotides read TGCGCCAGCAGCTTCTCCGGGGTAAACACTGAAGCTTTCTTT. Translated, it gives CASSFSGVNTEAFF.

In DNA form, the CDR3 reads TGTGCCAGCAGCTTTCCGACTGGTCGCAATCAGCCCCAGCATTTT. This gives the protein CASSFPTGRNQPQHF. The chain uses TRBV5-6 and TRBJ1-5; no clear D. The CDR3 is 15 amino acids. CDR1 and CDR2 (germline): SGHDT, YYEEEE. V was cut by 2 bases and J by 2 bases, with 11 bases left in between.

V gene TRBV27 combines with J gene TRBJ2-5; tentative D call: TRBD2 (5 bases). This CDR3 region has 13 residues. V gave up 6 bases and J gave up 1 base, with 9 bases separating them. Germline assignment: CDR1 MNHEY and CDR2 SMNVEV (reference sequence). DNA of the CDR3: TGTGCCAGCAGAGACTACTCCCAAGAGACCCAGTACTTC. This codes for CASRDYSQETQYF.

The chain employs TRBV5-6 and TRBJ1-4; D uncertain. The CDR3 consists of 15 residues. Germline-derived CDR1 and CDR2 are SGHDT and YYEEEE. Trimming removed 2 bases from V and 0 bases from J, with 8 bases in between. The CDR3: CASSLAGPTNEKLFF. The CDR3 DNA reads TGTGCCAGCAGCTTAGCGGGTCCAACTAATGAAAAACTGTTTTTT.

This chain uses TRBV18 with TRBJ2-1, with 9 bases fitting TRBD2. V gave up 5 bases and J gave up 1 base; unmatched junction bases: 12. Germline V CDR1 and CDR2: KGHSH, LQKENI. This CDR3 is 18 amino acids long. The CDR3 region is CASSSSGSLAGSYNEQFF. The CDR3 DNA is TGTGCCAGCTCATCGTCCGGCTCTCTAGCGGGGTCCTACAATGAGCAGTTCTTC.

The V gene is TRBV14, the J gene TRBJ2-1; TRBD1 might be the D (5 bases). V lost 4 bases and J 6 bases, leaving 16 bases between the germline ends. Germline V gives CDR1 SGHDN, CDR2 FVKESK. This CDR3 contains 15 residues. The CDR3 DNA reads TGTGCCAGCAGCCCCCGACAGTCGTTCGGCAATGAGCAGTTCTTC. Translating gives CASSPRQSFGNEQFF. The entire variable domain, with the rest obtained from reference TRBV14 and TRBJ2-1, is as follows: EAGVTQFPSHSVIEKGQTVTLRCDPISGHDNLYWYRRVMGKEIKFLLHFVKESKQDESGMPNNRFLAERTGGTYSTLKVQPAELEDSGVYFCASSPRQSFGNEQFFGPGTRLTVL.

The rearrangement links TRBV5-5 to TRBJ1-1, with a possible D match to TRBD1 (6 bases). Germline CDR1 reads SGHKS; CDR2 reads YYEKEE (reference sequence). This CDR3 contains 13 residues. The ends were cut back, 5 bases at V and 4 bases at J, with 12 bases in the middle. The DNA for the CDR3 is TGTGCCAGCAGTTCAGGGGTGAGCACTGAAGCTTTCTTT. It encodes CASSSGVSTEAFF. The entire variable domain, with the rest obtained from reference TRBV5-5 and TRBJ1-1, is as follows: DAGVTQSPTHLIKTRGQQVTLRCSPISGHKSVSWYQQVLGQGPQFIFQYYEKEERGRGNFPDRFSARQFPNYSSELNVNALLLGDSALYLCASSSGVSTEAFFGQGTRLTVV.

This clone has just one count. One junction end disagrees with the germline gene, perhaps due to a read error. The chain employs TRBV28 and TRBJ1-3; D is unresolved. CDR1 is MDHEN, CDR2 SYDVKM, per germline. The CDR3 has 15 amino acids. CDR3 sequence reads: CASSPNGESGNTTYF. The CDR3 DNA is TGTGCCAGCAGTCCGAACGGGGAGTCTGGAAACACCACATATTTT.

The gene calls are TRBV11-3 and TRBJ2-5; a possible D gene is TRBD2 (6 bases). CDR1 SGHNT and CDR2 YENEEA come from the germline V gene. Trimming pared 0 bases from V and 1 base from J, leaving 12 bases between. This CDR3 has 16 residues. Here the CDR3 DNA reads TGTGCCAGCAGCTTAGATGGGGGGAACCCCCAAGAGACCCAGTACTTC. Translated, it gives CASSLDGGNPQETQYF.

This rearrangement joins TRBV6-1 to TRBJ1-5, with 7 bases aligning to TRBD1. This CDR3 is 18 amino acids long. J lost 6 bases, V lost 4 bases, and 18 bases had no gene match. From germline, CDR1 is MNHNS and CDR2 SASEGT. The CDR3 DNA is TGTGCCAGCAGTGTACCGGGACAGATCCCTATAAAGGGTCAGCCCCAGCATTTT. This encodes CASSVPGQIPIKGQPQHF.

The J gene is TRBJ1-1, the V gene TRBV6-5, with TRBD1 as a possible D gene (6 bases). The length of the CDR3 is 14 residues. Germline V lookup: CDR1 MNHEY, CDR2 SVGAGI. The V end lost 5 bases, the J end lost 1 base, and 11 bases lay between the germline ends. CDR3 coding DNA: TGTGCCAGCAGTAAATTGACAGGGAACACTGAAGCTTTCTTT. Amino acids: CASSKLTGNTEAFF.

This chain uses TRBV20-1 with TRBJ2-5; 7 nucleotides align to TRBD1. V dropped 3 bases and J dropped 4; count of bases not matched to a gene: 8. Germline V gene data show CDR1 as DFQATT and CDR2 as SNEGSKA (reference sequence). The CDR3 is made up of 14 amino acids. CDR3 protein: CSASSGGGGETQYF. CDR3 DNA sequence: TGCAGTGCTAGTTCAGGGGGTGGGGGAGAGACCCAGTACTTC.